What follows are 6 T cell receptor beta chains derived from one specimen sequenced in a study of cytomegalovirus exposure and HLA in healthy donors. Amplification used 60 Vbeta primers and 13 Jbeta primers. Clones were read by immunoSEQ multiplex PCR, and TCRdb kept only the in-frame ones, dropping some. This sample yields under 100,000 clones, of which less than 65% are seen a single time; around 5.5% belongs to the top ten. The sample consisted of PBMCs. All receptors derive from a woman aged 30 to 39 in good health and CMV-seropositive.

This chain joins TRBV7-9 and TRBJ2-1, with TRBD2 identical over 7 bases. V dropped 5 bases and J dropped 8; count of bases not matched to a gene: 6. The germline V gene encodes CDR1 SEHNR and CDR2 FQNEAQ (reference sequence). CDR3 length: 13 amino acids. The CDR3 spells CASSGGDVDEQFF. The CDR3 bases are TGTGCCAGCAGCGGGGGGGACGTGGATGAGCAGTTCTTC.

The chain is built from TRBV29-1 and TRBJ1-4, with D perhaps TRBD1 (5 bases). V shed 1 base and J shed 7 bases, with 7 bases lying between them. The CDR3 runs 12 residues. Germline-derived CDR1 and CDR2 are SQVTM and ANQGSEA. DNA for the CDR3: TGCAGCGTTGAAGGGCAGGGTGAAAAACTGTTTTTT. The encoded protein is CSVEGQGEKLFF.

Details on this clone: The junction does not match germline at one end; this may be a read error. The chain employs TRBV7-9 and TRBJ1-2; D call uncertain. CDR3 length: 17 amino acids. CDR1 and CDR2 (germline): SEHNR, FQNEAQ (reference sequence). CDR3 sequence: CASSYPYASKYNYGYPF. The CDR3 DNA is TGTGCCAGCAGCTACCCATATGCCAGCAAGTATAACTATGGCTACCCCTTC.

This clone appeared a few times. The V gene is TRBV5-1, the J gene TRBJ1-2, with D hard to call. Per germline, CDR1 SGHRS and CDR2 YFSETQ. CDR3 length equals 14 residues. V was shortened by 0 bases and J by 1 base, with 7 bases between the two germline ends. CDR3 sequence reads: CASSLVRNNYGYTF. The CDR3 nucleotides read TGCGCCAGCAGCTTGGTCAGGAATAACTATGGCTACACCTTC.

V and J are TRBV5-4 and TRBJ1-1; D is possibly TRBD1 (5 bases). Trimming took 4 bases from V and 0 from J, leaving 10 bases between them. CDR1 and CDR2 from the germline V gene are SGHNT and YYREEE (reference sequence). The CDR3 spans 14 residues. Here the CDR3 DNA reads TGTGCCAGCAGCGCACAGGTAATGAACACTGAAGCTTTCTTT. Translated, it gives CASSAQVMNTEAFF.

The J gene is TRBJ2-7, the V gene TRBV5-1, with 8 bases matching TRBD1. With 4 bases clipped from V and 5 bases from J, the junction kept 17 bases outside the gene matches. The CDR3 consists of 17 residues. In germline, CDR1 is SGHRS, CDR2 YFSETQ. DNA of the CDR3: TGCGCCAGCAGCCATAACGTCTGGACAGGGATCGAACACGAGCAGTACTTC. Amino acid sequence: CASSHNVWTGIEHEQYF.